The 14 T cell receptor beta chains below were found in one sample sequenced in a study of control samples from healthy donors and cancer patients. The repertoire was sequenced with immunoSEQ multiplex PCR; TCRdb's copy has only in-frame clones and lacks some. The table records more than 75,000 clones, roughly 90% of them present only once. The sequenced material came from PBMCs. The receptor source for this set is a woman aged 60-70 years with head and neck cancer.

This clone was seen just once. The chain couples TRBV2 to TRBJ1-1; TRBD1 might be the D (6 bases). Germline V gene lookup returns CDR1 SNHLY and CDR2 FYNNEI. CDR3 size: 14 residues. V shed 10 bases and J shed 4 bases, with 19 bases lying between them. The CDR3 loop is CATQADRRITEAFF. CDR3 coding DNA: TGTGCCACCCAAGCGGACAGACGGATCACTGAAGCTTTCTTT.

The chain joins TRBV24-1 to TRBJ2-1; TRBD2 matches at 8 bases. CDR3 size: 15 residues. The V gene's germline CDR1 is KGHDR and CDR2 SFDVKD. Germline trimming cut 4 bases from V and 5 bases from J; bases unmatched to any gene: 6. For the CDR3, the DNA is TGTGCCACCAGTGAGGGCGGGAGGATCCACAATGAGCAGTTCTTC. Its protein is CATSEGGRIHNEQFF.

The gene calls are TRBV28 and TRBJ2-3, with 12 positions matching TRBD2. Trimming removed 4 bases from V and 5 bases from J; junction bases left unmatched: 10. CDR1 is MDHEN, CDR2 SYDVKM, per germline. The CDR3 runs 17 residues. CDR3: CASSSGTSGLKVDTQYF. The CDR3 DNA reads as TGTGCCAGCAGTTCCGGGACTAGCGGGCTTAAGGTAGATACGCAGTATTTT.

The V call is TRBV7-2, the J call TRBJ2-5, with 8 nucleotides matching TRBD2. V was clipped by 2 bases and J by 4 bases; unmatched bases: 6. CDR1 SGHTA and CDR2 FQGNSA come from the germline V gene. The CDR3 is made up of 15 amino acids. CDR3 sequence reads: CASSLTGLAGETQYF. CDR3 nucleotide sequence: TGTGCCAGCAGCTTAACTGGGCTAGCGGGAGAGACCCAGTACTTC.

The J gene is TRBJ1-1, the V gene TRBV4-1, with 11 bases aligning to TRBD1. V lost 4 bases, J lost 5 bases, and 12 bases stayed unmatched. The CDR3 loop spans 17 amino acids. The V gene's germline CDR1 is MGHRA and CDR2 YSYEKL. In DNA, the CDR3 is TGCGCCAGCAGCCGAGACCCGGACAGGGGGCGCCTAACTGAAGCTTTCTTT. This gives the protein CASSRDPDRGRLTEAFF.

The chain joins TRBV4-1 to TRBJ2-5; no definite D call. Between the trimmed V and J ends, which lost 1 base and 0 bases, there was a span of 15 bases. Germline lookup yields CDR1 MGHRA and CDR2 YSYEKL. The CDR3 covers 17 residues. The CDR3 DNA reads TGCGCCAGCAGCCAAGGACTTCGGACCTTTAACCAAGAGACCCAGTACTTC. Translating gives CASSQGLRTFNQETQYF.

The chain couples TRBV5-4 to TRBJ1-1, with no clear D. The V end lost 4 bases, the J end lost 4 bases, and 17 bases lay between the germline ends. CDR1 and CDR2 from the germline V gene are SGHNT and YYREEE (reference sequence). The CDR3 contains 15 residues. CDR3 coding DNA: TGTGCCAGCAGCACCCCAGGTTTTGGAGGCACTGAAGCTTTCTTT. Its protein product is CASSTPGFGGTEAFF.

This sequence joins TRBV27 and TRBJ2-3, with 10 bases that match TRBD2. V trimming: 6 bases; J trimming: 4 bases; junction bases outside the gene matches: 7. From germline, CDR1 is MNHEY and CDR2 SMNVEV (reference sequence). This CDR3 is 15 amino acids long. The CDR3 DNA is TGTGCCAGCAGGTATCTAGCGGGAGTATCAGATACGCAGTATTTT. This gives the protein CASRYLAGVSDTQYF.

The rearrangement links TRBV4-2 to TRBJ2-3; 10 nucleotides match TRBD1. CDR3 length: 15 residues. V lost 1 base, J lost 4 bases, and 2 bases stayed unmatched. Looked up from germline, CDR1 is LGHNA and CDR2 is YNFKEQ. This CDR3 reads CASSQGDRGSDTQYF. For the CDR3, the DNA is TGTGCCAGCAGCCAAGGGGACAGGGGTTCAGATACGCAGTATTTT.

This clone was seen only once. The rearrangement uses TRBV4-2 and TRBJ2-1; TRBD2 agrees at 15 bases. The CDR3 sequence is 16 residues long. From germline, CDR1 is LGHNA and CDR2 YNFKEQ. V trimming: 3 bases; J trimming: 4 bases; junction bases outside the gene matches: 1. CDR3 DNA: TGTGCCAGCAGCCAGGGACTAGCGGGAGGTTACAATGAGCAGTTCTTC. It yields the protein CASSQGLAGGYNEQFF.

In regard to this clone: Other DNA sequences within the sample encode an identical CDR3. The chain carries TRBV18 and TRBJ2-1; 14 nucleotides line up with TRBD2. The CDR3 is 15 amino acids. CDR1 KGHSH and CDR2 LQKENI come from the germline V gene. After removal of 2 bases from V and 6 bases from J, the junction contained 0 bases not matched to a gene. The CDR3 here is CASSPGLAGGNEQFF. The DNA for the CDR3 is TGTGCCAGCTCACCAGGACTAGCGGGAGGCAATGAGCAGTTCTTC.

This clone was detected once. The V gene is TRBV5-6, the J gene TRBJ2-2; possibly TRBD2 for D (6 bases). Germline lookup yields CDR1 SGHDT and CDR2 YYEEEE. Trimming pared 3 bases from V and 5 bases from J, leaving 14 bases between. The CDR3 totals 15 residues. The CDR3 coding sequence is TGTGCCAGCAGCTCTCAACTAGCCGGGACCGGGGAGCTGTTTTTT. This encodes CASSSQLAGTGELFF.

The chain recombines TRBV11-2 with TRBJ2-5, with 10 bases aligning to TRBD2. V trimming: 5 bases; J trimming: 9 bases; junction bases outside the gene matches: 9. The germline CDR1 and CDR2 sequences are SGHAT and FQNNGV. This CDR3 contains 14 residues. The CDR3 region is CASSVTSGDRAQYF. The CDR3, as DNA: TGTGCCAGCAGCGTCACTAGCGGGGATCGGGCCCAGTACTTC.

The chain uses TRBV18 and TRBJ2-1; D perhaps matches TRBD2 (5 bases). Trimming left V 2 bases short and J 3 bases short, with 11 bases between. CDR1 KGHSH and CDR2 LQKENI come from the germline V gene. The CDR3 totals 15 residues. The CDR3 DNA reads as TGTGCCAGCTCACCAGAGTCGGGGAGCTACAATGAGCAGTTCTTC. Amino acids: CASSPESGSYNEQFF. Supplemented by reference TRBV18 and TRBJ2-1, the full variable domain reads NAGVMQNPRHLVRRRGQEARLRCSPMKGHSHVYWYRQLPEEGLKFMVYLQKENIIDESGMPKERFSAEFPKEGPSILRIQQVVRGDSAAYFCASSPESGSYNEQFFGPGTRLTVL.